The 26 T cell receptor beta chains presented below share a single source sample, sequenced in a study of cytomegalovirus exposure and HLA in healthy donors (TCRdb year 2017). Libraries were constructed by the immunoSEQ multiplex PCR assay. For the multiplex PCR, a mixture combining 60 forward primers for TCR Vbeta segments and 13 reverse primers for TCR Jbeta segments was used. TCRdb's version of the immuneACCESS table is confined to in-frame rearrangements and falls short of the full clone set. An unresolved V gene accounts for under half of the shortfall where checked; the remainder is of unknown origin. The sample table lists approximately 200,000 clones, around 77% of them with a count of one. The top ten clonotypes cover less than 2% of the sample. The source material was PBMCs. The receptors derive from a woman aged 18-29 years in good health and CMV-seronegative.

The V call is TRBV29-1, the J call TRBJ2-5, with a weak D call TRBD1 (5 bases). The CDR3 has 13 amino acids. CDR1 is SQVTM and CDR2 is ANQGSEA in the germline V gene. Deletions cut 7 bases from V and 4 bases from J, with 16 bases between. Here the CDR3 DNA reads TGCAGCGCCGGCAGGACAAGTGGAGAGACCCAGTACTTC. As protein: CSAGRTSGETQYF.

CDR3 protein: CASSQGQSDEQYF. The CDR3 DNA sequence: TGCGCCAGCAGCCAAGGGCAGTCCGACGAGCAGTACTTC. This sequence joins TRBV4-3 and TRBJ2-7; D ambiguous. The CDR3 totals 13 residues. Germline CDR1 and CDR2: LGHNA and YSLEER. Between the trimmed V and J ends, which lost 1 base and 5 bases, there was a span of 9 bases.

This clone has only one observation. V is TRBV7-8 and J is TRBJ1-1; 11 bases match TRBD1. The germline V gene encodes CDR1 SGHVS and CDR2 FQNEAQ. Trimming cost V 7 bases and J 7 bases; bases outside gene matches: 14. The CDR3 is 16 amino acids. The CDR3 here is CASTYSAGTGGIEAFF. As DNA, the CDR3 is TGTGCCAGCACCTATTCGGCCGGGACAGGGGGTATTGAAGCTTTCTTT.

In the case of this clone: One end of the junction is discordant with germline, which a read error may explain. The V gene is TRBV7-9, the J gene TRBJ1-1; tentative D call: TRBD1 (5 bases). This CDR3 has 13 amino acids. The V gene's germline CDR1 is SEHNR and CDR2 FQNEAQ (reference sequence). The CDR3 nucleotides read TGTTCCAGCAGCCACGGGACTCTCAAGGGAGCTTTCTTT. This gives the protein CSSSHGTLKGAFF.

V and J are TRBV28 and TRBJ2-7, with a weak D call TRBD2 (6 bases). V was cut by 2 bases and J by 5 bases, with 19 bases left in between. This CDR3 has 16 amino acids. CDR1 is MDHEN and CDR2 is SYDVKM in the germline V gene. In DNA, the CDR3 is TGTGCCAGCAGTTTAATGGGGGAGGCGCCCGGGGACGAGCAGTACTTC. Translated, it gives CASSLMGEAPGDEQYF.

This clone was counted only a few times. The V gene is TRBV19, the J gene TRBJ2-1; TRBD2 is a possible D gene (5 bases). Per the germline V gene, CDR1 is LNHDA and CDR2 is SQIVND (reference sequence). Trimming shortened V by 6 bases and J by 7 bases, and 22 bases separated the two germline ends. This CDR3 spans 16 amino acids. The CDR3 bases are TGTGCCAGTAGCGGAGGTCAGTTAGTCCGGGCGAATGAGCAGTTCTTC. The encoded protein is CASSGGQLVRANEQFF.

The V call is TRBV29-1, the J call TRBJ2-7; D may be TRBD1 (6 bases). Trimming removed 6 bases at V and 7 bases at J, with 19 bases between. The germline V gene has CDR1 SQVTM and CDR2 ANQGSEA. CDR3 length: 13 residues. DNA for the CDR3: TGCAGCGTGGAGACAGGTTCGGTCGAGGAGCAGTACTTC. Residues: CSVETGSVEEQYF.

The gene calls are TRBV28 and TRBJ2-1, with TRBD2 matching 7 bases. CDR3 length equals 15 residues. With 5 bases clipped from V and 1 base from J, the junction kept 5 bases outside the gene matches. CDR1 is MDHEN, CDR2 SYDVKM, per germline. CDR3 in amino acids: CASSLLADSYNEQFF. The CDR3 DNA is TGTGCCAGCAGTCTTCTAGCGGATTCCTACAATGAGCAGTTCTTC.

The V gene is TRBV6-5, the J gene TRBJ1-4; TRBD1 matches 7 bases. The CDR3 is 15 residues long. Germline V CDR1 and CDR2: MNHEY, SVGAGI. V was clipped by 5 bases and J by 7 bases; unmatched bases: 10. The CDR3 loop reads CASSGWQGGIEKLFF. CDR3 sequence (DNA): TGTGCCAGCAGTGGGTGGCAGGGGGGAATTGAAAAACTGTTTTTT.

The chain links TRBV28 to TRBJ2-7; D not resolved. Trimming removed 5 bases at V and 2 bases at J, with 13 bases between. This CDR3 region has 14 residues. Germline CDR1 and CDR2: MDHEN and SYDVKM. The CDR3 DNA is TGTGCCAGCAGTCCGTCGCTAGTCGCCTACGAGCAGTACTTC. This codes for CASSPSLVAYEQYF.

The rearrangement links TRBV6-1 to TRBJ1-5; D is ambiguous. Deletions cut 4 bases from V and 2 bases from J, with 9 bases between. The germline V gene has CDR1 MNHNS and CDR2 SASEGT. This CDR3 comprises 14 residues. CDR3 amino acids: CASSVLWGNQPQHF. Written as DNA, the CDR3 is TGTGCCAGCAGTGTACTATGGGGCAATCAGCCCCAGCATTTT.

V is TRBV5-5 and J is TRBJ1-1, with 7 bases aligning to TRBD1. The J segment lost 4 bases and the V segment lost 5 bases, leaving 5 bases of the junction unmatched. CDR1 SGHKS and CDR2 YYEKEE come from the germline V gene (reference sequence). This CDR3 comprises 13 residues. CDR3 sequence reads: CASSRQGITEAFF. CDR3 nucleotide sequence: TGTGCCAGCAGTCGACAGGGAATCACTGAAGCTTTCTTT.

The chain uses TRBV7-8 and TRBJ2-7, with 7 bases matching TRBD2. The trim removed 6 bases at V and 2 bases at J, leaving 10 bases unmatched. Germline V gene sequence: CDR1 SGHVS, CDR2 FQNEAQ. CDR3 size: 15 residues. The CDR3: CASRIASGTTYEQYF. As DNA, the CDR3 is TGTGCCAGCAGGATTGCTAGCGGAACCACCTACGAGCAGTACTTC.

V and J are TRBV6-4 and TRBJ2-3; a weak D match, TRBD2 (5 bases). The V gene lost 7 bases and the J gene lost 2 bases, with 13 bases spanning the gap. The CDR3 covers 14 residues. CDR1 and CDR2 from the germline V gene are MRHNA and SNTAGT. This chain's CDR3 is CASMEAENTDTQYF. Written as DNA, the CDR3 is TGTGCCAGCATGGAAGCGGAGAACACAGATACGCAGTATTTT.

V and J are TRBV19 and TRBJ1-5, with TRBD1 identical over 9 bases. The germline gives CDR1 LNHDA, CDR2 SQIVND (reference sequence). The length of the CDR3 is 16 residues. Trimming removed 3 bases from V and 7 bases from J; junction bases left unmatched: 10. The CDR3 nucleotides are TGTGCCAGTAGTATTGTGGGACAGGGAACGGGGCAGCCCCAGCATTTT. Its protein product is CASSIVGQGTGQPQHF.

This clone was found a few times. The chain has TRBV6-5 and TRBJ1-2; 7 nucleotides agree with TRBD1. The ends lost 2 bases at V and 3 bases at J; junction bases unmatched: 0. This CDR3 contains 13 residues. Germline CDR1 is MNHEY and CDR2 is SVGAGI. CDR3 DNA sequence: TGTGCCAGCAGTTACACAGGGGACTATGGCTACACCTTC. It is translated as CASSYTGDYGYTF.

The genes are TRBV19 and TRBJ2-3; 7 bases are a match to TRBD1. The germline V gene encodes CDR1 LNHDA and CDR2 SQIVND (reference sequence). The CDR3 runs 14 residues. After removal of 6 bases from V and 1 base from J, the junction contained 4 bases not matched to a gene. The CDR3 DNA is TGTGCCAGTAGCGGGACAGCCGGCACAGATACGCAGTATTTT. Its translation is CASSGTAGTDTQYF.

Remarks on this clone: One end of the junction fails to match germline, which may point to a read error. The chain links TRBV7-7 to TRBJ2-5; 8 positions match TRBD2. CDR1 SSHAT and CDR2 FNYEAQ come from the germline V gene (reference sequence). CDR3 length: 14 residues. CDR3 sequence reads: CASSPGGGRETQYF. For the CDR3, the DNA is TGTGCTAGCAGCCCCGGGGGGGGGAGAGAGACCCAGTACTTC.

This chain links TRBV27 with TRBJ1-1; D gene uncertain. The CDR3 sequence is 16 residues long. Germline CDR1 reads MNHEY; CDR2 reads SMNVEV (reference sequence). Trimming shortened V by 7 bases and J by 0 bases, and 18 bases separated the two germline ends. CDR3 protein: CASTRWGGPMNTEAFF. CDR3 bases: TGTGCCAGCACCCGTTGGGGAGGGCCGATGAACACTGAAGCTTTCTTT.

The chain uses TRBV2 and TRBJ2-1, with 7 bases lining up with TRBD1. The CDR3 is 14 residues long. Germline loops: CDR1 SNHLY, CDR2 FYNNEI. The ends lost 6 bases at V and 5 bases at J; junction bases unmatched: 7. The CDR3 DNA sequence: TGTGCCAGCAGCCCGACAGGGATACACAATGAGCAGTTCTTC. Encoded protein: CASSPTGIHNEQFF. Full variable domain (missing parts from reference TRBV2 and TRBJ2-1): EPEVTQTPSHQVTQMGQEVILRCVPISNHLYFYWYRQILGQKVEFLVSFYNNEISEKSEIFDDQFSVERPDGSNFTLKIRSTKLEDSAMYFCASSPTGIHNEQFFGPGTRLTVL.

The V gene is TRBV5-5, the J gene TRBJ1-6; 7 bases are shared with TRBD1. The V and J ends lost 4 bases and 10 bases, in that order; junction bases with no gene match: 5. CDR3 length: 13 amino acids. Germline lookup yields CDR1 SGHKS and CDR2 YYEKEE (reference sequence). DNA for the CDR3: TGTGCCAGCAGCCTAGGGACAGACTCACCCCTCCACTTT. Amino acid sequence: CASSLGTDSPLHF.

The chain employs TRBV2 and TRBJ2-7, with 11 bases fitting TRBD1. Germline CDR1 SNHLY, CDR2 FYNNEI. CDR3 length: 14 amino acids. Germline trimming cut 4 bases from V and 4 bases from J; bases unmatched to any gene: 3. This CDR3 reads CASSAGTGGYEQYF. The CDR3 DNA is TGTGCCAGCAGTGCCGGGACAGGGGGTTACGAGCAGTACTTC.

The chain uses TRBV7-6 and TRBJ2-5, with D tentatively TRBD1 (5 bases). The CDR3 contains 14 residues. Germline V lookup: CDR1 SGHVS, CDR2 FNYEAQ. V lost 3 bases, J lost 5 bases, and 13 bases lay in between. Here the CDR3 reads CASSFGLHRETQYF. The CDR3 region has the DNA TGTGCCAGCAGCTTCGGGCTTCACAGGGAGACCCAGTACTTC.

This clone was seen a few times. This sequence joins TRBV6-5 and TRBJ2-1, with D maybe TRBD2 (6 bases). Germline values: CDR1 MNHEY, CDR2 SVGAGI. This CDR3 is 14 amino acids long. The V end was cut by 3 bases, the J end by 7 bases, with 13 bases between. In nucleotides, the CDR3 is TGTGCCAGCAGTTATACCGGGGGAAAGAATGAGCAGTTCTTC. Amino acids: CASSYTGGKNEQFF.

The V call is TRBV6-5, the J call TRBJ1-3; D is undetermined. The V gene's germline CDR1 is MNHEY and CDR2 SVGAGI. CDR3 length: 12 residues. Trimming shortened V by 10 bases and J by 3 bases, and 10 bases separated the two germline ends. CDR3 sequence: CATTDGGNTIYF. The DNA of the CDR3 is TGTGCCACCACTGATGGTGGAAACACCATATATTTT.

CDR3 in amino acids: CASSPLISGEQYF. DNA for the CDR3: TGTGCCAGCAGCCCCTTAATCTCCGGGGAGCAGTACTTC. The gene calls are TRBV7-2 and TRBJ2-7; no reliable D call. The CDR3 has 13 residues. V lost 5 bases and J lost 7, with 15 bases in between. Germline CDR1 is SGHTA and CDR2 is FQGNSA.